This T cell receptor beta chain was retrieved from a study of T-cell reconstitution after alpha-beta-depleted transplantation in children. The CDR3 is made up of 12 amino acids. With 6 bases removed from V and 5 bases from J, the gap between germline ends came to 8 bases. In germline, CDR1 is MNHEY, CDR2 SMNVEV (reference sequence). Overall study results and limits: Newly generated T cells supplied most T-cell counts and diversity one year post-transplant.

Concerning this clonotype: Antigen unknown. This may be a read error: a much more frequent sequence differs by one nucleotide.

Unique molecular identifiers were used in preparing the TCRbeta library. One entry per CDR3 protein results from TCRdb running MiXCR on the PCR reads. Among some 220,000 distinct CDR3 sequences, 11% were seen once, and the ten largest hold roughly 27%. Here the sequenced sample was PBMCs, taken before TCRalphabeta/CD19-depleted stem cell transplant. This rearrangement joins TRBV27 to TRBJ2-1; D is possibly TRBD2 (5 bases). This TCR was recovered from a child less than two years old with acute myeloid leukemia, due to receive a stem cell transplant. CDR3 bases: TGTGCCAGCAGACTAGGGAACAATGAGCAGTTCTTC. It specifies CASRLGNNEQFF.